These 3 T cell receptor beta chains came from one sample sequenced in a study of T cell changes during pregnancy in multiple sclerosis. Some clones are missing from TCRdb's copy, which holds only in-frame ones; the method was immunoSEQ multiplex PCR. The data hold about 42,000 clones, with about 91% observed a single time. The input for sequencing was CD4+ T cells from peripheral blood mononuclear cells, taken after pregnancy. These receptors were obtained from a female donor in good health, enrolled as a control in a pregnancy study.

This clone was observed once. The rearrangement links TRBV5-5 to TRBJ2-5; weak D call: TRBD2 (6 bases). The CDR3 runs to 14 residues. Germline loops: CDR1 SGHKS, CDR2 YYEKEE (reference sequence). Trimming shortened V by 4 bases and J by 0 bases, and 10 bases separated the two germline ends. CDR3 residues: CASSRDLNQETQYF. The CDR3 DNA reads TGTGCCAGCAGCAGGGACTTGAACCAAGAGACCCAGTACTTC.

The chain employs TRBV5-8 and TRBJ2-5; D is unresolved. V lost 2 bases and J lost 4, with 9 bases in between. This CDR3 is built from 13 residues. Germline CDR1 and CDR2: SGHTS and YDEGEE. The CDR3 bases are TGTGCCAGCAGCTTCTCACGAGGAGAGACCCAGTACTTC. Protein sequence: CASSFSRGETQYF.

The chain couples TRBV20-1 to TRBJ2-3; TRBD2 is a possible D gene (5 bases). The CDR3 runs 11 residues. Germline CDR1 and CDR2: DFQATT and SNEGSKA (reference sequence). V gave up 7 bases and J gave up 7 bases, with 12 bases separating them. The CDR3 DNA is TGCAGTGTTGAACGGGGATATACGCAGTATTTT. Its translation is CSVERGYTQYF.